One and the same sample provided the 20 T cell receptor beta chains below, sequenced in a study of blood T cell repertoires in COVID-19. Method: immunoSEQ multiplex PCR; TCRdb's copy keeps in-frame clones and lacks some. The sample records approximately 82,000 clones, over 75% being singletons. The sequenced sample was peripheral blood. These receptors came from a human donor in a cohort sampled during active COVID-19.

This clone was seen only once. This chain uses TRBV10-3 with TRBJ1-2; D gene ambiguous. The CDR3 runs to 15 residues. CDR1 ENHRY and CDR2 SYGVKD come from the germline V gene. Deletions cut 2 bases from V and 0 bases from J, with 10 bases between. The CDR3 sequence: CAISEPQAANYGYTF. DNA for the CDR3: TGTGCCATCAGTGAGCCCCAGGCAGCTAACTATGGCTACACCTTC.

In DNA form, the CDR3 reads TGCGCCAGCAGCTTGTGGGGTCGGACAGGAGGCTCCTATAATTCACCCCTCCACTTT. Translation: CASSLWGRTGGSYNSPLHF. The chain couples TRBV5-1 to TRBJ1-6, with 7 nucleotides matching TRBD1. Germline V gene lookup returns CDR1 SGHRS and CDR2 YFSETQ. Germline trimming cut 1 base from V and 0 bases from J; bases unmatched to any gene: 10. The CDR3 runs 19 residues.

The chain is built from TRBV3-1 (or the pseudogene TRBV3-2) and TRBJ1-2; 7 positions agree with TRBD1. The V gene end was trimmed by 4 bases and the J gene end by 0 bases; junction bases not matched to a gene: 11. Germline lookup yields CDR1 LGHDT and CDR2 YNNKEL (reference sequence). CDR3 size: 17 residues. The CDR3 DNA reads as TGTGCCAGCAGCCCAAGGGGACAGTACTCTTCTAACTATGGCTACACCTTC. As protein: CASSPRGQYSSNYGYTF.

The chain couples TRBV6-5 to TRBJ1-1; 7 nucleotides line up with TRBD1. Germline assignment: CDR1 MNHEY and CDR2 SVGAGI. The V and J ends lost 3 bases and 5 bases, in that order; junction bases with no gene match: 9. This CDR3 region has 15 residues. CDR3 region: CASSYAVQGRTEAFF. The DNA for the CDR3 is TGTGCCAGCAGTTATGCGGTACAGGGGAGGACTGAAGCTTTCTTT.

The chain couples TRBV7-3 to TRBJ2-3, with a possible D match to TRBD2 (5 bases). The germline V gene has CDR1 SGHTA and CDR2 FQGTGA. Trimming took off 9 bases at V and 2 bases at J, with 21 bases between the two ends. CDR3 size: 16 residues. The CDR3: CARETFRGGDTDTQYF. The DNA of the CDR3 is TGTGCCAGAGAGACCTTCCGCGGAGGTGACACAGATACGCAGTATTTT.

This sequence joins TRBV5-6 and TRBJ1-4; TRBD1 is a possible D gene (5 bases). This CDR3 has 14 amino acids. Germline V gives CDR1 SGHDT, CDR2 YYEEEE. V was pared by 6 bases and J by 0 bases, with 9 bases between. The CDR3 protein is CASNWGATNEKLFF. CDR3 sequence (DNA): TGTGCCAGCAACTGGGGGGCAACTAATGAAAAACTGTTTTTT.

This clone came up many times. The V call is TRBV5-1, the J call TRBJ2-2; the D gene is possibly TRBD1 (5 bases). CDR1 and CDR2 (germline): SGHRS, YFSETQ. The CDR3 has 15 amino acids. Between the trimmed V and J ends, which lost 1 base and 5 bases, there was a span of 12 bases. Written as DNA, the CDR3 is TGCGCCAGCAGCTTGAGGGGCGCGGAAACCGGGGAGCTGTTTTTT. This sequence encodes CASSLRGAETGELFF. Using reference TRBV5-1 and TRBJ2-2 for the parts outside the CDR3, the full variable domain is KAGVTQTPRYLIKTRGQQVTLSCSPISGHRSVSWYQQTPGQGLQFLFEYFSETQRNKGNFPGRFSGRQFSNSRSEMNVSTLELGDSALYLCASSLRGAETGELFFGEGSRLTVL.

The rearrangement uses TRBV28 and TRBJ2-7; TRBD1 aligns across 9 bases. CDR1 MDHEN and CDR2 SYDVKM come from the germline V gene. The ends lost 6 bases at V and 5 bases at J; junction bases unmatched: 8. This CDR3 contains 14 residues. The CDR3 loop is CASSTGTGYHEQYF. CDR3 bases: TGTGCCAGCAGCACCGGGACAGGGTACCACGAGCAGTACTTC.

The rearrangement links TRBV19 to TRBJ1-2; 8 nucleotides line up with TRBD1. Unmatched junction bases numbered 23, after V lost 9 bases and J lost 8 bases. Germline assignment: CDR1 LNHDA and CDR2 SQIVND (reference sequence). The CDR3 runs 17 residues. CDR3 nucleotides: TGTGCCAGCCTTGGGACCGGTCACAGGGGGATATCGGGCGGCTACACCTTC. Protein: CASLGTGHRGISGGYTF.

V is TRBV18 and J is TRBJ2-7; D ambiguous. CDR1 is KGHSH, CDR2 LQKENI, per germline. The ends were cut back, 6 bases at V and 1 base at J, with 13 bases in the middle. The CDR3 spans 14 residues. The CDR3 bases are TGTGCCAGCTCCCCCCTCGCCAGTTCCTACGAGCAGTACTTC. Protein sequence: CASSPLASSYEQYF.

The sample holds a few counts of this clone. The V gene is TRBV18, the J gene TRBJ2-7; a possible D gene is TRBD2 (6 bases). CDR3 length equals 15 residues. Germline-derived CDR1 and CDR2 are KGHSH and LQKENI. With 2 bases removed from V and 3 bases from J, the gap between germline ends came to 14 bases. This CDR3 reads CASSPGGGNNYEQYF. CDR3 nucleotides: TGTGCCAGCTCACCAGGAGGAGGGAACAACTACGAGCAGTACTTC.

V is TRBV9 and J is TRBJ1-5; tentative D call: TRBD1 (5 bases). Trimming removed 2 bases at V and 3 bases at J, with 15 bases between. The CDR3 has 16 residues. Germline V gives CDR1 SGDLS, CDR2 YYNGEE. The CDR3 nucleotides are TGTGCCAGCAGCGTTAGTCCCGGGGGGGACAATCAGCCCCAGCATTTT. Translated, it gives CASSVSPGGDNQPQHF.

The chain combines TRBV19 with TRBJ2-2; tentative D call: TRBD1 (5 bases). Germline CDR1 LNHDA, CDR2 SQIVND (reference sequence). V lost 8 bases, J lost 3 bases, and 10 bases lay in between. CDR3 length equals 13 residues. DNA of the CDR3: TGTGCCAGTTCTCTAGGGGACACCGGGGAGCTGTTTTTT. This translates into CASSLGDTGELFF.

This chain joins TRBV10-2 and TRBJ2-1; D is possibly TRBD2 (5 bases). Germline V CDR1 and CDR2: WSHSY, SAAADI. This CDR3 region has 13 residues. V was trimmed by 7 bases and J by 4 bases, leaving 11 bases between them. The CDR3, as DNA: TGCGCCAGCACACCGGGATTTTACAATGAGCAGTTCTTC. This encodes CASTPGFYNEQFF.

This clone was picked up many times. The rearrangement joins TRBV19 to TRBJ1-2, with D maybe TRBD1 (6 bases). Germline CDR1 and CDR2: LNHDA and SQIVND (reference sequence). Trimming left V 6 bases short and J 8 bases short, with 19 bases between. This CDR3 is built from 14 residues. CDR3 sequence (DNA): TGTGCCAGTAGCTCGGGAACAGGGAGTCTGGGCTACACCTTC. Encoded protein: CASSSGTGSLGYTF.

Written as DNA, the CDR3 is TGTGCCAGCAGCTTTAGCGGATACACCGGGGAGCTGTTTTTT. Its protein is CASSFSGYTGELFF. The V call is TRBV7-9, the J call TRBJ2-2; possibly TRBD2 for D (6 bases). Germline CDR1 SEHNR, CDR2 FQNEAQ (reference sequence). The CDR3 has 14 amino acids. Trimming left V 3 bases short and J 3 bases short, with 8 bases between.

The chain uses TRBV28 and TRBJ2-7; D is undetermined. The germline CDR1 and CDR2 sequences are MDHEN and SYDVKM. The V end was cut by 5 bases, the J end by 3 bases, with 5 bases between. The CDR3 totals 11 residues. CDR3 amino acids: CASSANYEQYF. CDR3 bases: TGTGCCAGCAGTGCGAACTACGAGCAGTACTTC. Full variable domain (remainder filled in from reference TRBV28 and TRBJ2-7): DVKVTQSSRYLVKRTGEKVFLECVQDMDHENMFWYRQDPGLGLRLIYFSYDVKMKEKGDIPEGYSVSREKKERFSLILESASTNQTSMYLCASSANYEQYFGPGTRLTVT.

The chain couples TRBV28 to TRBJ2-1; TRBD2 is a possible D gene (6 bases). Trimming removed 6 bases from V and 3 bases from J, with 15 bases in between. The length of the CDR3 is 15 residues. Germline CDR1 reads MDHEN; CDR2 reads SYDVKM. CDR3 nucleotides: TGTGCCAGCAGCCCCAGCGGGCCTTTCTACAATGAGCAGTTCTTC. This sequence encodes CASSPSGPFYNEQFF.

This chain connects TRBV7-8 to TRBJ1-2; 7 positions match TRBD1. The CDR3 has 16 residues. CDR1 is SGHVS, CDR2 FQNEAQ, per germline. The trim removed 4 bases at V and 8 bases at J, leaving 16 bases unmatched. As DNA, the CDR3 is TGTGCCAGCAGCTCCCTAGGGGGCCAGGGTAGAGTCGGCTACACCTTC. Protein product: CASSSLGGQGRVGYTF.

This clone has just a few counts. This chain joins TRBV5-1 and TRBJ2-2; D perhaps matches TRBD1 (6 bases). The CDR3 is 15 amino acids. CDR1 and CDR2 (germline): SGHRS, YFSETQ. Trimming removed 5 bases from V and 1 base from J, with 12 bases in between. The CDR3 nucleotides read TGCGCCAGCAGAAGGGCAGGGGTGAACACCGGGGAGCTGTTTTTT. Translating it yields CASRRAGVNTGELFF.